This T cell receptor (beta chain) emerged from a study of blood T cell repertoires in COVID-19. On the study more broadly: Acute-phase and convalescent COVID-19 samples originated in the United States, Italy and Spain. PBMCs, B-cell-depleted T cells, or T cells were the source of the cDNA or gDNA that made up the material.

In the original processing: Quantification of nucleated cells was approximated via reference gene primer amplification. Sequenced by immunoSEQ multiplex PCR; TCRdb stores in-frame clones only, minus some. The V and J calls and clone size are taken from that table; D and trimming were inferred from the DNA. The data show roughly 80,000 clones, roughly 80% seen once. CDR1 and CDR2 from the germline V gene are MGHDK and SYGVNS. V shed 5 bases and J shed 5 bases, with 12 bases lying between them. CDR3 length: 13 residues. This TCR derives from a man older than 75 with acute or convalescent COVID-19. Sequenced sample: peripheral blood. The genes are TRBV25-1 and TRBJ1-1; no definite D call. This CDR3 is CASSREGTTEAFF. CDR3 in DNA: TGTGCCAGCAGTCGCGAGGGTACAACTGAAGCTTTCTTT.